This T cell receptor (beta chain) stems from a study of blood T cell repertoires in COVID-19. Study overall: The samples span acute and convalescent COVID-19 from the United States, Italy and Spain. Sources were T cells, B-cell-depleted T cells, or PBMCs; the material itself was cDNA or gDNA.

This clone was found many times. Original processing methods: Cell counts per sample came from amplifying reference gene primers. Only in-frame clones appear in the TCRdb table, and some are missing; sequencing was by immunoSEQ multiplex PCR. Clonal size and the V and J genes are those of that table, whereas D and trimming came from the DNA. The sample includes under 80,000 clones, around three quarters of them seen just once. Trimming took 5 bases from V and 6 from J, leaving 13 bases between them. Germline V gene lookup returns CDR1 MNHEY and CDR2 SMNVEV (reference sequence). This CDR3 spans 13 amino acids.

The sequence derives from a human donor in a cohort sampled during active COVID-19. Input material: peripheral blood. This sequence joins TRBV27 and TRBJ1-2; D not resolved. The CDR3, as DNA: TGTGCCAGCAGTACACTCCGGGTAAATGGCTACACCTTC. Amino acids: CASSTLRVNGYTF.